The 3 T cell receptor beta chains in this list originate from one sample, sequenced in a study of molecular identifiers for immune sequencing clone quantification. From the PCR reads, TCRdb called clonotypes with MiXCR, one entry per CDR3 protein. Of about 510,000 distinct CDR3 sequences listed, roughly 26% are singletons. The sample comprised naive CD8+ T cells from blood, with Jurkat cell RNA spiked in. Documented subset: FACS-sorted CD8+CD4-CCR7+CD45RA+ naive T cells. These receptors were obtained from a human donor in good health. Some libraries in this study had Jurkat cell RNA spiked in.

As to this clonotype: This sequence may be a read error, since a much larger clone differs from it by one base. V and J are TRBV28 and TRBJ1-1; no clear D. Germline CDR1 and CDR2: MDHEN and SYDVKM. The CDR3 sequence is 13 residues long. CDR3 loop: CASSIGKNTDAFF. The CDR3 nucleotides read TGTGCCAGCAGTATCGGGAAGAACACTGACGCTTTCTTT.

This clonotype was seen only once. The chain has TRBV6-6 and TRBJ2-7, with a tentative D call TRBD1 (5 bases). Germline CDR1 is MNHNY and CDR2 is SVGAGI (reference sequence). The V end was cut by 8 bases, the J end by 0 bases, with 23 bases between. CDR3 length equals 17 residues. The CDR3 reads CASGPSPGLTSSYEQYF. CDR3 DNA: TGTGCCAGCGGACCTTCACCAGGGCTCACAAGCTCCTACGAGCAGTACTTC.

The CDR3 region is CASSFGTESYNEQFF. The CDR3 coding sequence is TGTGCCAGCAGCTTCGGGACAGAATCCTACAATGAGCAGTTCTTC. The V call is TRBV11-3, the J call TRBJ2-1, with 7 nucleotides matching TRBD1. Germline V gene sequence: CDR1 SGHNT, CDR2 YENEEA. Losses at the gene ends were 3 bases for V and 1 base for J; bases not matched to a gene: 3. The CDR3 has 15 amino acids.